Presented here are 11 T cell receptor beta chains from one specimen sequenced in a study of cytomegalovirus exposure and HLA in healthy donors. 13 Jbeta primers and 60 Vbeta primers were used for the PCR. Repertoires were generated with immunoSEQ multiplex PCR, while TCRdb's copy carries only in-frame clones and drops some. The profile shows about 200,000 clones, around 80% of them singletons. The sequencing input was PBMCs. The receptors come from a man aged 40-50 years in good health and CMV-seronegative.

The chain employs TRBV19 and TRBJ1-2; the D gene is possibly TRBD1 (6 bases). CDR1 is LNHDA, CDR2 SQIVND, per germline (reference sequence). The CDR3 totals 17 residues. V shed 0 bases and J shed 8 bases, with 22 bases lying between them. This CDR3 reads CASSIDRTRRTVRGYTF. CDR3 sequence (DNA): TGTGCCAGTAGTATAGATCGAACACGACGGACAGTGAGGGGCTACACCTTC.

V and J are TRBV19 and TRBJ2-3; 8 bases are shared with TRBD2. The junction had 10 bases not matched to a gene; V was cut back by 3 bases and J by 2 bases. The CDR3 sequence is 17 residues long. Germline V gene sequence: CDR1 LNHDA, CDR2 SQIVND (reference sequence). CDR3 DNA: TGTGCCAGTAGTATTCCGGGGCTAGCGGGTTTCACAGATACGCAGTATTTT. As protein: CASSIPGLAGFTDTQYF. The whole variable domain, remainder taken from reference TRBV19 and TRBJ2-3, is DGGITQSPKYLFRKEGQNVTLSCEQNLNHDAMYWYRQDPGQGLRLIYYSQIVNDFQKGDIAEGYSVSREKKESFPLTVTSAQKNPTAFYLCASSIPGLAGFTDTQYFGPGTRLTVL.

V is TRBV18 and J is TRBJ1-5, with unresolved D. Trimming removed 3 bases from V and 5 bases from J, with 17 bases in between. Germline values: CDR1 KGHSH, CDR2 LQKENI. This CDR3 is built from 16 residues. The CDR3: CASSPSTGSRDQPQHF. As DNA, the CDR3 is TGTGCCAGCTCACCCAGCACGGGGAGCCGAGATCAGCCCCAGCATTTT.

The chain combines TRBV15 with TRBJ2-1; 10 bases match TRBD2. Trimming at V came to 0 bases and at J to 10 bases, leaving 9 bases not matched to a gene. Per the germline V gene, CDR1 is LNHNV and CDR2 is YYDKDF (reference sequence). The CDR3 spans 16 residues. CDR3 residues: CATSRDRTSGTYEQFF. In nucleotides, the CDR3 is TGTGCCACCAGCAGAGATCGAACTAGCGGGACCTACGAGCAGTTCTTC.

The rearrangement links TRBV4-1 to TRBJ2-7, with 7 bases fitting TRBD1. With V trimmed by 3 bases and J by 6 bases, 11 bases remained unmatched. This CDR3 region has 15 residues. Germline V gives CDR1 MGHRA, CDR2 YSYEKL. CDR3 protein: CASSQLDRTGFEQYF. The CDR3 nucleotides are TGCGCCAGCAGCCAGCTAGATCGGACAGGCTTCGAGCAGTACTTC.

This chain connects TRBV10-3 to TRBJ1-2, with D maybe TRBD1 (5 bases). The CDR3 extends over 15 amino acids. Trimming cost V 2 bases and J 6 bases, with 16 bases left between them. Germline V gene sequence: CDR1 ENHRY, CDR2 SYGVKD. DNA of the CDR3: TGTGCCATCAGTGAGCGTGGCAGGGACTGGAATGGCTACACCTTC. Amino acid sequence: CAISERGRDWNGYTF.

The V call is TRBV5-1, the J call TRBJ2-3; 12 bases line up with TRBD1. V shed 0 bases and J 5 bases; nucleotides not matched to a gene: 4. There are 16 residues in the CDR3. Germline V gene sequence: CDR1 SGHRS, CDR2 YFSETQ. The CDR3 reads CASSLGDRGPLDTQYF. In DNA form, the CDR3 reads TGCGCCAGCAGCTTGGGGGACAGGGGGCCCTTAGATACGCAGTATTTT.

This clone appeared a few times. The chain is built from TRBV9 and TRBJ2-3, with 7 bases that match TRBD2. The V gene end was trimmed by 3 bases and the J gene end by 4 bases; junction bases not matched to a gene: 5. The CDR3 is 14 amino acids. Germline V gene sequence: CDR1 SGDLS, CDR2 YYNGEE. CDR3 coding DNA: TGTGCCAGCAGCGGACGACTAGCAGCAGATACGCAGTATTTT. Protein: CASSGRLAADTQYF.

V is TRBV29-1 and J is TRBJ2-3; 16 bases are a match to TRBD2. After removal of 4 bases from V and 5 bases from J, the junction contained 15 bases not matched to a gene. The CDR3 is 19 residues long. CDR1 and CDR2 from the germline V gene are SQVTM and ANQGSEA. The CDR3 DNA is TGCAGCGTTGTGGGGTGGGGGACTAGCGGGGGGGCTGATATAGATACGCAGTATTTT. Protein product: CSVVGWGTSGGADIDTQYF.

The chain employs TRBV2 and TRBJ2-3; unclear D gene. The CDR3 has 12 amino acids. The V gene's germline CDR1 is SNHLY and CDR2 FYNNEI. V lost 7 bases to trimming and J lost 2 bases, with 7 bases between them. CDR3 residues: CASIPITDTQYF. DNA for the CDR3: TGTGCCAGCATCCCTATCACAGATACGCAGTATTTT.

The chain joins TRBV10-3 to TRBJ2-3; 7 bases align to TRBD1. The CDR3 consists of 13 residues. J gave up 2 bases and V 11 bases, and 7 bases lay outside the gene matches. CDR1 is ENHRY and CDR2 is SYGVKD in the germline V gene. The DNA for the CDR3 is TGTGCCTCGTGGACAGGAGCCACAGATACGCAGTATTTT. This codes for CASWTGATDTQYF.